What follows is one TCR beta chain and its context. As yet, its antigen is unknown. Each CD8+ T cell subset was sorted in triplicate, some 270,000 cells each. This sample was taken from a study of CXCR3-negative and CXCR3-positive naive CD8 T cells. Study in general: Roughly 140 million TRB reads in total, about 1.5 +/- 0.3 million per library. General study findings and limits: Higher TRB CDR3 hydrophobicity marked CXCR3-positive naive cells relative to CXCR3-negative naive cells. Comparably high diversity marked both naive subsets, whereas memory CD8+ cells had much lower diversity.

CDR3 size: 15 residues. The germline V gene encodes CDR1 SGHRS and CDR2 YFSETQ. cDNA libraries for TRB were generated by 5' RACE incorporating UMI labels. Following a re-call of the 5' RACE reads, TCRdb has one entry per CDR3 protein and lacks DNA. The sample totals roughly 25,000 distinct CDR3 sequences. Sequencing was performed on naive CXCR3- CD8+ T cells from blood. Subset indicated: CD45RO-CCR7+CD27+CD95- naive CD8+ T cells lacking CXCR3 (TNR3-). The chain joins TRBV5-1 to TRBJ2-3. The origin of this receptor is a human donor in good health. Some clones in this sample may be carry-over from other donors' samples. The CDR3 is CASSLSGSSTDTQYF.